The rows below give T cell receptor beta chains drawn from one sample of a study of blood T cell repertoires in COVID-19. Some clones are missing from TCRdb's copy, which holds only in-frame ones; the method was immunoSEQ multiplex PCR. Among 150,000 to 200,000 clones listed, around nine tenths were seen once. Sequences were obtained from peripheral blood. All receptors derive from a man aged 65 to 79 with acute or convalescent COVID-19. CDR3s include the opening cysteine and the closing phenylalanine or tryptophan. D genes are given only for firm matches. Only part of the rows carry a size: once, few, many, or a class if the clone is expanded.

J gene: TRBJ1-5; D gene: NA; clone size: NA; V gene: TRBV6-5; CDR3 protein: CASSYSGGAQHF; CDR3 DNA: TGTGCCAGCAGTTACTCCGGGGGGGCCCAGCATTTT
J gene: TRBJ1-2; D gene: NA; clone size: NA; V gene: TRBV7-2; CDR3 protein: CASSLLVYGYTF; CDR3 DNA: TGTGCCAGCAGCTTGTTAGTCTATGGCTACACCTTC
J gene: TRBJ2-1; D gene: NA; clone size: NA; V gene: TRBV21-1; CDR3 protein: CASSRGTSVAYNEQFF; CDR3 DNA: TGTGCCAGCAGCAGGGGGACTAGCGTGGCCTACAATGAGCAGTTCTTC
J gene: TRBJ2-7; D gene: TRBD1; clone size: NA; V gene: TRBV2; CDR3 protein: CASSERRQGANEQYF; CDR3 DNA: TGTGCCAGCAGTGAAAGAAGACAGGGGGCGAATGAGCAGTACTTC
J gene: TRBJ1-2; D gene: TRBD1; clone size: NA; V gene: TRBV9; CDR3 protein: CASSVGDRGNYGYTF; CDR3 DNA: TGTGCCAGCAGCGTAGGAGACAGGGGGAACTATGGCTACACCTTC
J gene: TRBJ2-3; D gene: TRBD1; clone size: few; V gene: TRBV7-6; CDR3 protein: CASSLGLPGTGGSDTQYF; CDR3 DNA: TGTGCCAGCAGCTTAGGTTTACCTGGGACAGGAGGGTCCGATACGCAGTATTTT
J gene: TRBJ1-2; D gene: NA; clone size: NA; V gene: TRBV30; CDR3 protein: CAWSALQLNYGYTF; CDR3 DNA: TGTGCCTGGAGTGCATTACAGCTGAACTATGGCTACACCTTC
J gene: TRBJ1-5; D gene: NA; clone size: NA; V gene: TRBV12-3/TRBV12-4; CDR3 protein: CASRLRENQPQHF; CDR3 DNA: TGTGCCAGCAGGTTACGGGAAAATCAGCCCCAGCATTTT
J gene: TRBJ1-6; D gene: NA; clone size: NA; V gene: TRBV15; CDR3 protein: CATSTTGAPLHF; CDR3 DNA: TGTGCCACCAGCACCACAGGAGCACCCCTCCACTTT
J gene: TRBJ1-6; D gene: NA; clone size: NA; V gene: TRBV7-3; CDR3 protein: CASSLEGNNSPLHF; CDR3 DNA: TGTGCCAGCAGCTTAGAGGGTAACAATTCACCCCTCCACTTT
J gene: TRBJ2-7; D gene: TRBD1; clone size: NA; V gene: TRBV5-6; CDR3 protein: CASSSTGGPLSEQYF; CDR3 DNA: TGTGCCAGCAGCTCCACAGGGGGACCCCTATCCGAGCAGTACTTC
J gene: TRBJ2-7; D gene: TRBD1; clone size: NA; V gene: TRBV10-3; CDR3 protein: CAISEPDRGQKQYF; CDR3 DNA: TGTGCCATCAGTGAACCCGACAGGGGGCAAAAACAGTACTTC
J gene: TRBJ2-5; D gene: TRBD1; clone size: NA; V gene: TRBV30; CDR3 protein: CAWSRGTGQETQYF; CDR3 DNA: TGTGCCTGGAGCCGCGGGACAGGGCAAGAGACCCAGTACTTC
J gene: TRBJ2-1; D gene: NA; clone size: once; V gene: TRBV14; CDR3 protein: CASSQAGLDEQFF; CDR3 DNA: TGTGCCAGCAGCCAGGCGGGCTTAGATGAGCAGTTCTTC
J gene: TRBJ1-3; D gene: TRBD1; clone size: NA; V gene: TRBV19; CDR3 protein: CASTQGAAGNTIYF; CDR3 DNA: TGTGCCAGTACTCAGGGGGCGGCTGGAAACACCATATATTTT
J gene: TRBJ2-7; D gene: NA; clone size: NA; V gene: TRBV18; CDR3 protein: CASSLGVVDEQYF; CDR3 DNA: TGTGCCAGCTCACTGGGAGTGGTCGACGAGCAGTACTTC
J gene: TRBJ1-4; D gene: TRBD1; clone size: NA; V gene: TRBV5-1; CDR3 protein: CASSLSVGTGNEKLFF; CDR3 DNA: TGCGCCAGCAGCTTAAGTGTAGGGACAGGGAATGAAAAACTGTTTTTT
J gene: TRBJ2-3; D gene: TRBD2; clone size: NA; V gene: TRBV29-1; CDR3 protein: CSGLSGRNVDTQYF; CDR3 DNA: TGCAGCGGCCTTAGCGGGAGGAATGTTGATACGCAGTATTTT
J gene: TRBJ2-5; D gene: NA; clone size: NA; V gene: TRBV7-2; CDR3 protein: CASSLTGNQETQYF; CDR3 DNA: TGTGCCAGCAGCTTGACCGGGAACCAAGAGACCCAGTACTTC
J gene: TRBJ2-1; D gene: TRBD2; clone size: NA; V gene: TRBV5-1; CDR3 protein: CASSIAGAADEQFF; CDR3 DNA: TGCGCCAGCAGCATAGCGGGAGCGGCGGATGAGCAGTTCTTC
J gene: TRBJ1-1; D gene: TRBD1; clone size: NA; V gene: TRBV7-8; CDR3 protein: CASSPGTGEAEAFF; CDR3 DNA: TGTGCCAGCAGTCCCGGGACAGGGGAGGCTGAAGCTTTCTTT
J gene: TRBJ1-1; D gene: TRBD1; clone size: NA; V gene: TRBV28; CDR3 protein: CASSSVLGGLNTEAFF; CDR3 DNA: TGTGCCAGCAGTTCAGTCCTAGGGGGCTTGAACACTGAAGCTTTCTTT
J gene: TRBJ1-3; D gene: NA; clone size: NA; V gene: TRBV6-5; CDR3 protein: CASSYGGPGNTIYF; CDR3 DNA: TGTGCCAGCAGTTACGGAGGACCTGGAAACACCATATATTTT
J gene: TRBJ2-1; D gene: NA; clone size: NA; V gene: TRBV30; CDR3 protein: CAWSLFPGPEQFF; CDR3 DNA: TGTGCCTGGAGCCTGTTTCCTGGCCCTGAGCAGTTCTTC
J gene: TRBJ2-6; D gene: NA; clone size: NA; V gene: TRBV7-9; CDR3 protein: CASSSNSGANVLTF; CDR3 DNA: TGTGCCAGCAGCTCAAACTCTGGGGCCAACGTCCTGACTTTC
J gene: TRBJ1-1; D gene: TRBD1; clone size: NA; V gene: TRBV9; CDR3 protein: CASSAGQGGRNTEAFF; CDR3 DNA: TGTGCCAGCAGCGCCGGACAGGGAGGGAGGAACACTGAAGCTTTCTTT
J gene: TRBJ1-1; D gene: NA; clone size: NA; V gene: TRBV6-5; CDR3 protein: CASSTSRGLNTEAFF; CDR3 DNA: TGTGCCAGCAGTACCTCCAGGGGCCTCAACACTGAAGCTTTCTTT
J gene: TRBJ2-3; D gene: TRBD1; clone size: NA; V gene: TRBV7-3; CDR3 protein: CASSLSGGEDTQYF; CDR3 DNA: TGTGCCAGCAGCTTATCAGGGGGTGAAGATACGCAGTATTTT
J gene: TRBJ1-1; D gene: TRBD1; clone size: once; V gene: TRBV14; CDR3 protein: CASGQGPDTEAFF; CDR3 DNA: TGTGCCTCGGGACAGGGGCCGGACACTGAAGCTTTCTTT
J gene: TRBJ1-2; D gene: TRBD1; clone size: once; V gene: TRBV10-3; CDR3 protein: CAISRRGDYGYTF; CDR3 DNA: TGTGCCATCAGTCGCAGGGGGGACTATGGCTACACCTTC
J gene: TRBJ1-2; D gene: TRBD1; clone size: once; V gene: TRBV5-1; CDR3 protein: CASSLERTGVYGYTF; CDR3 DNA: TGCGCCAGCAGCTTGGAGAGGACAGGGGTATATGGCTACACCTTC
J gene: TRBJ1-3; D gene: TRBD1; clone size: NA; V gene: TRBV5-4; CDR3 protein: CASSTGQGASGNTIYF; CDR3 DNA: TGTGCCAGCAGCACTGGTCAGGGGGCGTCTGGAAACACCATATATTTT
J gene: TRBJ1-6; D gene: NA; clone size: NA; V gene: TRBV19; CDR3 protein: CASSTRTEGSYNSPLHF; CDR3 DNA: TGTGCCAGTAGTACACGGACAGAGGGCTCCTATAATTCACCCCTCCACTTT
J gene: TRBJ2-7; D gene: NA; clone size: NA; V gene: TRBV28; CDR3 protein: CASSLRGSTYEQYF; CDR3 DNA: TGTGCCAGCAGTTTACGGGGTAGCACCTACGAGCAGTACTTC
J gene: TRBJ2-3; D gene: TRBD1; clone size: NA; V gene: TRBV11-3; CDR3 protein: CASSFGQGATDTQYF; CDR3 DNA: TGTGCCAGCAGCTTCGGACAGGGCGCGACAGATACGCAGTATTTT
J gene: TRBJ1-2; D gene: NA; clone size: NA; V gene: TRBV6-5; CDR3 protein: CASIPTGAWGGGYTF; CDR3 DNA: TGTGCCAGCATCCCCACGGGGGCCTGGGGGGGAGGCTACACCTTC
J gene: TRBJ2-1; D gene: TRBD1; clone size: NA; V gene: TRBV12-3/TRBV12-4; CDR3 protein: CASLTGGSGEQFF; CDR3 DNA: TGTGCCAGTCTGACAGGGGGATCGGGGGAGCAGTTCTTC
J gene: TRBJ2-5; D gene: NA; clone size: few; V gene: TRBV7-3; CDR3 protein: CASSLIGGQETQYF; CDR3 DNA: TGTGCCAGCAGCTTAATCGGGGGCCAAGAGACCCAGTACTTC
J gene: TRBJ2-2; D gene: TRBD2; clone size: NA; V gene: TRBV7-9; CDR3 protein: CASSLTSGYTGELFF; CDR3 DNA: TGTGCCAGCAGTTTGACTAGCGGGTACACCGGGGAGCTGTTTTTT
J gene: TRBJ2-1; D gene: NA; clone size: few; V gene: TRBV24-1; CDR3 protein: CATPPRSWGRNNEQFF; CDR3 DNA: TGTGCCACTCCGCCCAGAAGCTGGGGCCGAAACAATGAGCAGTTCTTC
J gene: TRBJ1-6; D gene: NA; clone size: NA; V gene: TRBV7-9; CDR3 protein: CASSLDTVHSPLHF; CDR3 DNA: TGTGCCAGCAGCCTCGATACGGTTCACTCACCCCTCCACTTT